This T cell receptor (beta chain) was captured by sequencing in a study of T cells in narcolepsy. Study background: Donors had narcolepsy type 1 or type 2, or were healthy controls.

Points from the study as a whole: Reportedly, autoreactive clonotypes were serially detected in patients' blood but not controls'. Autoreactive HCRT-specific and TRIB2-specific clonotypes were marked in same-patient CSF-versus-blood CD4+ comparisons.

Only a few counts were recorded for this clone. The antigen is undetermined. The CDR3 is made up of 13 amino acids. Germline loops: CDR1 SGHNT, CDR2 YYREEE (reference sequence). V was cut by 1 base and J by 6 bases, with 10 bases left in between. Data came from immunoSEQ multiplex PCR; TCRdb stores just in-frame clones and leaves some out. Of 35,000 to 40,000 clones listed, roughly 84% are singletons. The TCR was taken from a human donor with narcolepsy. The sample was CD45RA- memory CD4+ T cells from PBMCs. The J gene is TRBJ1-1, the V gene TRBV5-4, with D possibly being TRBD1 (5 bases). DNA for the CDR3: TGTGCCAGCAGCTTGAGGCAGGGATCTGAAGCTTTCTTT. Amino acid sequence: CASSLRQGSEAFF.